These T cell receptor beta chains were read from a single sample in a study of CD8+CD57+ T cells in acquired aplastic anemia. Each CDR3 protein gets one entry after TCRdb re-called the reads with MiXCR. This sample has over 150,000 distinct CDR3 sequences; around 63% occur once, and the top ten carry under 55%. What was sequenced was sorted CD4+, CD8+, or CD8+CD57+ T cells (not recorded which) from PBMCs. The receptors were gathered from a human donor with aplastic anemia. The CDR3 runs from the conserved cysteine through the conserved F or W. The D gene is left open where the match is weak. Some rows mark clone size as missing; the rest say once, few, many or name a class of expanded clone.

>TRBJ1-1|TRBV2|NA|NA
CASTRPRETEAFF
TGTGCCAGCACGCGACCCAGAGAGACTGAAGCTTTCTTT
>TRBJ2-7|TRBV2|NA|NA
CASRAGTVLYKQYF
TGTGCCAGCAGGGCCGGGACCGTACTGTACAAGCAGTACTTC
>TRBJ2-7|TRBV20-1|TRBD2|NA
CSVPVLAGSYEQYF
TGCAGTGTTCCAGTTCTAGCGGGTTCATACGAGCAGTACTTC
>TRBJ2-7|TRBV9|NA|few
CASSLRGKPGSYEQYF
TGTGCCAGCAGCTTGCGGGGAAAGCCCGGTTCCTACGAGCAGTACTTC
>TRBJ2-7|TRBV7-2|NA|NA
CASSDLGVQQYF
TGTGCCAGCAGCGACCTGGGGGTTCAGCAGTACTTC
>TRBJ2-1|TRBV19|NA|many
CASSINGGHRVNEQFF
TGTGCCAGTAGTATTAACGGGGGCCATAGGGTCAATGAGCAGTTCTTC
>TRBJ2-1|TRBV4-1|TRBD2|many
CASSHRLAGTFYNEQFF
TGCGCCAGCAGCCATCGACTAGCGGGGACCTTCTACAATGAGCAGTTCTTC
>TRBJ1-2|TRBV2|NA|NA
CASRTRTYGYTF
TGTGCCAGCAGAACGAGGACGTATGGCTACACCTTC
>TRBJ2-3|TRBV5-1|TRBD2|many
CASSLRTSGGLYVSTDTQYF
TGCGCCAGCAGCTTGAGGACTAGCGGGGGCCTCTACGTAAGCACAGATACGCAGTATTTT
>TRBJ2-7|TRBV4-1|TRBD2|many
CASSQDSTSGGYEQYF
TGCGCCAGCAGCCAAGATTCGACTAGCGGGGGGTACGAGCAGTACTTC
>TRBJ2-7|TRBV4-1|TRBD2|many
CASSQERGRDEQYF
TGCGCCAGCAGCCAAGAGAGAGGGAGGGACGAGCAGTACTTC
>TRBJ2-1|TRBV20-1|TRBD2|many
CSQGTSDNEQFF
TGCAGCCAAGGGACTAGCGACAATGAGCAGTTCTTC
>TRBJ1-3|TRBV15|NA|NA
CATSGGSGNTIYF
TGTGCCACCAGCGGAGGCTCTGGAAACACCATATATTTT
>TRBJ1-5|TRBV20-1|TRBD1|NA
CSARDWGQGVNQPQHF
TGCAGTGCTAGAGACTGGGGACAGGGAGTCAATCAGCCCCAGCATTTT
>TRBJ1-1|TRBV19|NA|many
CASSLSYGTNTEAFF
TGTGCCAGTAGTCTATCCTATGGGACGAACACTGAAGCTTTCTTT
>TRBJ1-3|TRBV7-2|NA|many
CASSKFQSSGNTIYF
TGTGCCAGCAGCAAATTCCAGAGCTCTGGAAACACCATATATTTT
>TRBJ1-4|TRBV10-3|TRBD1|NA
CAISEGTGSADEKLFF
TGTGCCATCAGTGAGGGGACAGGGAGCGCGGATGAAAAACTGTTTTTT
>TRBJ1-2|TRBV25-1|NA|medium-sized
CASSSSDSGGIGYGYTF
TGTGCCAGCAGTTCGTCAGATTCGGGGGGAATAGGGTATGGCTACACCTTC
>TRBJ1-6|TRBV5-6|NA|many
CASSLDPPGKGYNSPLHF
TGTGCCAGCAGCTTGGACCCCCCCGGAAAAGGCTATAATTCACCCCTCCACTTT
>TRBJ1-6|TRBV7-3|NA|once
CASSLLGGGSPLHF
TGTGCCAGCAGCTTACTGGGGGGCGGTTCACCCCTCCACTTT
>TRBJ1-2|TRBV7-2|NA|NA
CASSQDTTNYGYTF
TGCGCCAGCAGCCAAGACACCACAAACTATGGCTACACCTTC
>TRBJ2-7|TRBV2|NA|NA
CASQQTGFNEQYF
TGTGCCAGCCAACAGACAGGATTCAACGAGCAGTACTTC
>TRBJ2-2|TRBV7-3|NA|once
CASSLLGTGELFF
TGTGCCAGCAGCCTTCTTGGCACCGGGGAGCTGTTTTTT
>TRBJ1-4|TRBV7-9|NA|NA
CASSLAQVATNEKLFF
TGTGCCAGCAGCTTAGCTCAGGTTGCAACTAATGAAAAACTGTTTTTT
>TRBJ2-7|TRBV5-1|TRBD2|few
CASSLAGGGHSYEQYF
TGCGCCAGCAGCTTGGCCGGCGGGGGGCATTCCTACGAGCAGTACTTC
>TRBJ2-7|TRBV19|NA|NA
CASSIGTQGTYEQYF
TGTGCCAGTAGTATTGGGACACAGGGAACCTACGAGCAGTACTTC
>TRBJ1-1|TRBV4-1|NA|NA
CASSQDWSTLNTEAFF
TGTGCCAGCAGCCAAGATTGGAGTACCCTGAACACTGAAGCTTTCTTT
>TRBJ1-5|TRBV2|NA|NA
CASRMDQPQHF
TGTGCCAGCAGGATGGATCAGCCCCAGCATTTT
>TRBJ1-5|TRBV15|NA|few
CATSREEGFQPQHF
TGTGCCACCAGCAGAGAAGAAGGGTTTCAGCCCCAGCATTTT
>TRBJ1-1|TRBV4-1|NA|many
CASRLGSINTEAFF
TGCGCCAGCAGATTGGGTAGTATAAACACTGAAGCTTTCTTT
>TRBJ1-4|TRBV7-9|NA|NA
CASSLQGTNEKLFF
TGTGCCAGCAGCTTACAGGGCACTAATGAAAAACTGTTTTTT
>TRBJ2-1|TRBV20-1|NA|NA
CSARDREQFF
TGCAGTGCTAGAGATAGGGAGCAGTTCTTC
>TRBJ1-5|TRBV20-1|NA|NA
CSAATGISQPQHF
TGCAGTGCCGCAACAGGTATCAGTCAGCCCCAGCATTTT
>TRBJ1-2|TRBV29-1|NA|NA
CSVEAREHYGYTF
TGCAGCGTTGAGGCCAGGGAGCACTATGGCTACACCTTC
>TRBJ2-1|TRBV19|TRBD2|NA
CASSPFRLAPNEQFF
TGTGCCAGTAGCCCCTTTAGACTAGCCCCCAATGAGCAGTTCTTC
>TRBJ1-2|TRBV13|NA|many
CASSLDAVSNYGYTF
TGTGCCAGCAGCTTAGACGCAGTCTCAAACTATGGCTACACCTTC
>TRBJ1-6|TRBV9|NA|NA
CASSVGPGVNSPLHF
TGTGCCAGCAGCGTAGGGCCAGGGGTCAATTCACCCCTCCACTTT
>TRBJ1-4|TRBV7-9|TRBD1|once
CASSLTAGGAGEKLFF
TGTGCCAGCAGCTTAACGGCAGGGGGCGCCGGTGAAAAACTGTTTTTT
>TRBJ2-5|TRBV20-1|NA|NA
CSAPPKRGAVQETQYF
TGCAGTGCTCCCCCTAAACGGGGGGCAGTCCAAGAGACCCAGTACTTC
>TRBJ2-7|TRBV7-2|NA|NA
CASSPFPSGSSYEQYF
TGTGCCAGCAGCCCGTTCCCAAGCGGAAGCTCCTACGAGCAGTACTTC
>TRBJ2-7|TRBV9|TRBD2|many
CASSPGLAGGFYEQYF
TGTGCCAGCAGCCCGGGACTAGCGGGGGGCTTTTACGAGCAGTACTTC
>TRBJ2-7|TRBV7-2|NA|NA
CASRSRDSYEQYF
TGTGCCAGCAGAAGTAGGGATTCCTACGAGCAGTACTTC
>TRBJ2-2|TRBV12-3/TRBV12-4|NA|many
CASSFGGPGELFF
TGTGCCAGCAGTTTTGGGGGGCCCGGGGAGCTGTTTTTT
>TRBJ1-5|TRBV19|TRBD1|many
CASSLTGGVSYSNQPQHF
TGTGCCAGTAGTCTAACAGGGGGCGTCTCATATAGCAATCAGCCCCAGCATTTT
>TRBJ2-5|TRBV25-1|NA|NA
CASSGQETQYF
TGTGCCAGCAGTGGTCAAGAGACCCAGTACTTC
>TRBJ2-3|TRBV20-1|TRBD2|NA
CSAIGGGLDTQYF
TGCAGTGCTATTGGGGGGGGGTTAGATACGCAGTATTTT
>TRBJ1-2|TRBV29-1|NA|NA
CSAENGPYTF
TGCAGCGCAGAGAACGGGCCCTACACCTTC
>TRBJ2-7|TRBV7-2|TRBD2|NA
CASSVRLADYEQYF
TGTGCCAGCAGCGTCCGACTAGCGGACTACGAGCAGTACTTC
>TRBJ2-7|TRBV2|TRBD1|many
CASSDGTGPNEQYF
TGTGCCAGCAGTGACGGGACAGGGCCCAACGAGCAGTACTTC
>TRBJ2-7|TRBV10-3|TRBD1|NA
CAITQGQGPYEQYF
TGTGCCATCACCCAGGGACAGGGACCCTACGAGCAGTACTTC
>TRBJ1-1|TRBV6-5|NA|many
CASSYSRRTEAFF
TGTGCCAGCAGTTACTCCAGGAGGACTGAAGCTTTCTTT
>TRBJ2-7|TRBV6-6|NA|NA
CASSPIDSPGNEQYF
TGTGCCAGCAGTCCAATCGACAGTCCAGGGAACGAGCAGTACTTC
>TRBJ1-2|TRBV7-8|NA|NA
CASSPDAGGYTF
TGTGCCAGCAGCCCAGACGCGGGCGGCTACACCTTC
>TRBJ2-3|TRBV24-1|NA|few
CATSPPLPSTDTQYF
TGTGCCACCAGCCCACCCCTCCCCAGCACAGATACGCAGTATTTT